A selection of T cell receptor beta chains follows, all from one sample in a study of T cells after somatic rescue of genetic block. TCRdb's copy holds only in-frame clones and misses some; the assay was immunoSEQ multiplex PCR. The table has approximately 65,000 clones, 80% to 95% seen once; the top ten hold around 3%. Sequences were obtained from peripheral blood mononuclear cells (PBMCs). The receptors originated from a man aged 40-49 years. CDR3s include the opening cysteine and the closing phenylalanine or tryptophan. D genes are given only for firm matches. Clone sizes are given selectively: once, few, many, or a class where the clone is expanded.

V gene	D gene	clone size	J gene	CDR3 protein	CDR3 DNA
TRBV9	TRBD1	few	TRBJ2-7	CASRGDSYEQYF	TGTGCCAGCAGGGGGGACAGCTACGAGCAGTACTTC
TRBV25-1	.	.	TRBJ1-4	CASSAGDGPNEKLFF	TGTGCCAGCAGTGCCGGGGACGGACCGAATGAAAAACTGTTTTTT
TRBV18	TRBD1	.	TRBJ1-6	CASSPWAGGQDSPLHF	TGTGCCAGCTCACCATGGGCAGGGGGTCAGGATTCACCCCTCCACTTT
TRBV7-2	TRBD2	.	TRBJ2-5	CASSLAGRGEETQYF	TGTGCCAGCAGCTTAGCCGGGAGGGGAGAAGAGACCCAGTACTTC
TRBV6-5	TRBD1	.	TRBJ1-2	CASSYGDRDNGYTF	TGTGCCAGCAGTTACGGGGACAGGGATAATGGCTACACCTTC
TRBV29-1	.	.	TRBJ2-2	CSVEGTNTGELFF	TGCAGCGTTGAAGGAACAAACACCGGGGAGCTGTTTTTT
TRBV7-8	TRBD2	.	TRBJ2-1	CASSPRRLAGGNNEQFF	TGTGCCAGCAGCCCTAGACGACTAGCGGGAGGGAACAATGAGCAGTTCTTC
TRBV6-5	.	.	TRBJ2-7	CASRTQGTGYEQYF	TGTGCCAGCAGGACACAGGGTACCGGCTACGAGCAGTACTTC
TRBV2	.	.	TRBJ1-1	CASRPDVNEAFF	TGTGCCAGCAGGCCGGACGTGAACGAAGCTTTCTTT
TRBV6-1	TRBD2	.	TRBJ2-1	CASSGLGSRGVSYNEQFF	TGTGCCAGCAGTGGTCTAGGCTCTCGGGGGGTATCCTACAATGAGCAGTTCTTC
TRBV9	TRBD1	.	TRBJ2-1	CASSAPISGGAYNEQFF	TGTGCCAGCAGCGCACCCATTTCAGGGGGCGCTTACAATGAGCAGTTCTTC
TRBV7-2	TRBD1	.	TRBJ2-5	CASSRQGAWGETQYF	TGTGCCAGCAGCCGACAGGGGGCCTGGGGAGAGACCCAGTACTTC
TRBV11-3	TRBD1	.	TRBJ2-1	CASSSGQPYNEQFF	TGTGCCAGCAGCTCGGGACAGCCCTACAATGAGCAGTTCTTC
TRBV7-9	.	.	TRBJ2-3	CASSQAEADTQYF	TGTGCCAGCAGCCAGGCCGAGGCAGATACGCAGTATTTT
TRBV28	.	.	TRBJ1-2	CASTSTGTQANYGYTF	TGTGCCAGCACCTCGACAGGAACCCAAGCTAACTATGGCTACACCTTC
TRBV30	TRBD1	.	TRBJ2-1	CAWSHTGGYNEQFF	TGTGCCTGGAGTCACACAGGGGGCTACAATGAGCAGTTCTTC
TRBV5-1	.	.	TRBJ1-2	CASSLGWDYGYTF	TGCGCCAGCAGCTTGGGGTGGGACTATGGCTACACCTTC
TRBV9	.	once	TRBJ2-2	CASSVELGGDTGELFF	TGTGCCAGCAGCGTAGAATTAGGAGGGGACACCGGGGAGCTGTTTTTT
TRBV15	.	once	TRBJ1-3	CATSRQQGISGNTIYF	TGTGCCACCAGCAGGCAACAGGGTATCTCTGGAAACACCATATATTTT
TRBV12-5	.	once	TRBJ1-3	CASAGRGISGNTIYF	TGTGCTAGTGCTGGGAGGGGCATCTCTGGAAACACCATATATTTT
TRBV6-6	TRBD1	.	TRBJ1-6	CASSSTQGVYNSPLHF	TGTGCCAGCAGTTCCACCCAGGGGGTCTATAATTCACCCCTCCACTTT
TRBV11-2	.	.	TRBJ2-1	CASSPQGDEQFF	TGTGCCAGCAGCCCCCAGGGCGATGAGCAGTTCTTC
TRBV14	TRBD2	.	TRBJ2-1	CASSPIAGGRSYEQFF	TGTGCCAGCAGCCCGATAGCGGGGGGCCGCAGCTATGAGCAGTTCTTC
TRBV5-1	.	.	TRBJ2-5	CASSLEVLETQYF	TGCGCCAGCAGCTTGGAGGTTCTTGAGACCCAGTACTTC
TRBV19	.	.	TRBJ2-7	CASSTTLADSYEQYF	TGTGCCAGTAGTACAACACTAGCCGACTCCTACGAGCAGTACTTC
TRBV2	TRBD2	.	TRBJ2-3	CASSEPRGGGTDTQYF	TGTGCCAGCAGTGAACCCCGGGGCGGGGGGACAGATACGCAGTATTTT
TRBV9	TRBD1	.	TRBJ1-2	CASSVGYRGEDGYTF	TGTGCCAGCAGCGTAGGATACAGGGGCGAGGATGGCTACACCTTC
TRBV27	.	.	TRBJ2-7	CASSATREFSYEQYF	TGTGCCAGCAGCGCCACCAGGGAATTCTCCTACGAGCAGTACTTC
TRBV10-3	.	few	TRBJ1-1	CAISESGQTEAFF	TGTGCCATCAGTGAGTCAGGACAGACTGAAGCTTTCTTT
TRBV5-1	TRBD2	.	TRBJ2-5	CASSLSGGAETQYF	TGCGCCAGCAGCTTAAGCGGGGGGGCCGAGACCCAGTACTTC
TRBV6-1	.	once	TRBJ2-3	CASSEGELGTQYF	TGTGCCAGCAGTGAGGGGGAGCTGGGTACGCAGTATTTT
TRBV19	TRBD1	.	TRBJ2-7	CKLQGSLSYEQYF	TGTAAATTACAGGGGTCACTTTCCTACGAGCAGTACTTC
TRBV5-1	.	.	TRBJ2-2	CASSLTTGELFF	TGCGCCAGCAGCTTAACCACCGGGGAGCTGTTTTTT
TRBV28	.	.	TRBJ2-1	CASRRQGGNEQFF	TGTGCCAGCAGGCGGCAGGGGGGCAATGAGCAGTTCTTC
TRBV7-8	.	.	TRBJ2-1	CASSSMRGSSYNEQFF	TGTGCCAGCAGCTCCATGCGGGGTAGCTCCTACAATGAGCAGTTCTTC
TRBV5-4	TRBD2	.	TRBJ2-7	CASSPDLGLATYEQYF	TGTGCCAGCAGCCCCGACCTGGGACTAGCGACCTACGAGCAGTACTTC